This TCR beta chain was recovered during a study of T cell repertoires in cytomegalovirus infection. Study in general: Public TCR beta signature analysis indicated the presence of both CMV infection and matching HLA type.

On this clonotype itself: Its antigen is not known.

Study findings and constraints: Ex vivo, HLA-C-restricted CMV-specific TCR beta clonotypes prevailed over the rest of the response. Pooled public TCR beta family frequency picked out CMV carriers with the relevant HLA.

This CDR3 region has 12 residues. From germline, CDR1 is SQVTM and CDR2 ANQGSEA. V was cut by 6 bases and J by 1 base, with 9 bases left in between. TCRdb reprocessed the reads with MiXCR, giving one entry per CDR3 protein. The sample contains about 130,000 distinct CDR3 sequences, 7.5% to 9% of which appear only once. This sequence was found in a human donor in good health (CMV status not recorded). Some clones in this sample may be carry-over from other donors' samples. Sample: PBMCs. The chain couples TRBV29-1 to TRBJ1-2; D is perhaps TRBD1 (6 bases). The CDR3 loop reads CSVADSNYGYTF. As DNA, the CDR3 is TGCAGCGTCGCGGACAGTAACTATGGCTACACCTTC.